The rows below give T cell receptor beta chains drawn from one sample of a study of cytomegalovirus exposure and HLA in healthy donors. Profiling relied on immunoSEQ multiplex PCR, and the TCRdb table lists in-frame clones only, not all of them. The profile shows approximately 170,000 clones, approximately 81% of them singletons. Sample: PBMCs. Receptors originate from a man between 18 and 29 years old in good health and CMV-seropositive. Both conserved end residues are part of each CDR3. D genes are given only for firm matches. Clone size is stated in some rows and not others, as once, few, many or a class when expanded.

size | D | J | V | DNA | CDR3
- | - | TRBJ1-1 | TRBV2 | TGTGCCAGCAGTGAAGAGGGGATCTCTGAAGCTTTCTTT | CASSEEGISEAFF
few | TRBD2 | TRBJ2-7 | TRBV28 | TGTGCCAGCAGTTCGGGGGGGGACCGCACCTTTAGGGAGCAGTACTTC | CASSSGGDRTFREQYF
- | TRBD2 | TRBJ2-3 | TRBV2 | TGTGCCAGCAGTGAAAGTAGCGGGGGGGCCACAGATACGCAGTATTTT | CASSESSGGATDTQYF
- | TRBD2 | TRBJ2-1 | TRBV5-1 | TGCGCCAGCAGCTTGGCCGGACTAGCGGGAGATAATGAGCAGTTCTTC | CASSLAGLAGDNEQFF
- | - | TRBJ2-7 | TRBV4-1 | TGCGCCAGCAGCCAAGGTACCGGCGAGCAGTACTTC | CASSQGTGEQYF
- | TRBD1 | TRBJ2-7 | TRBV11-3 | TGTGCCAGCAGCCAGACAGGGGACTACGAGCAGTACTTC | CASSQTGDYEQYF
- | - | TRBJ2-2 | TRBV10-1 | TGCGCCAGCAGTCCGATCGCGGGATTGAACACCGGGGAGCTGTTTTTT | CASSPIAGLNTGELFF
- | - | TRBJ2-3 | TRBV19 | TGTGCCAGTATGGCGGAGGGATTCGACACAGATACGCAGTATTTT | CASMAEGFDTDTQYF
many | TRBD1 | TRBJ2-5 | TRBV6-6 | TGTGCCAGCACCCACCGGACAGGGGGAGAGACCCAGTACTTC | CASTHRTGGETQYF
few | TRBD1 | TRBJ2-5 | TRBV6-5 | TGTGCCAGCAGTCGACAGGGGGGGACCCAGTACTTC | CASSRQGGTQYF
- | TRBD1 | TRBJ1-1 | TRBV28 | TGTGCCAGCAGTGTCGACAGGGGGCTGAACACTGAAGCTTTCTTT | CASSVDRGLNTEAFF
- | - | TRBJ2-5 | TRBV10-1 | TGCGCCAGCAGTGAGTCGATGGGGGGAGAGACCCAGTACTTC | CASSESMGGETQYF
- | - | TRBJ1-2 | TRBV28 | TGTGCCAGCAGTTTGGTCAGGGGCCGGGGCTACACCTTC | CASSLVRGRGYTF
- | TRBD1 | TRBJ1-2 | TRBV5-1 | TGCGCCAGCAGCAACGGACAGGGGGCGAGTGGCTACACCTTC | CASSNGQGASGYTF
few | - | TRBJ1-5 | TRBV6-4 | TGTGCCAGCAGTGAGGACAGTAGCAATCAGCCCCAGCATTTT | CASSEDSSNQPQHF
- | TRBD1 | TRBJ2-1 | TRBV27 | TGTGCCAGCAGTGGAGGACAGGGTTCGGCGTACAATGAGCAGTTCTTC | CASSGGQGSAYNEQFF
- | - | TRBJ1-5 | TRBV28 | TGTGCCAGCAGTTTTATCAAAGAGGATCAGCCCCAGCATTTT | CASSFIKEDQPQHF
- | - | TRBJ1-2 | TRBV19 | TGTGCCAGACTTTCTAGCCATGGCTACACCTTC | CARLSSHGYTF
- | - | TRBJ1-2 | TRBV5-4 | TGTGCCAGCAGCTTGGGTGGAGGCTATGGCTACACCTTC | CASSLGGGYGYTF
once | - | TRBJ2-3 | TRBV7-6 | TGTGCCAGCAGCCCAAGGCAGGGATTAGTCACAGATACGCAGTATTTT | CASSPRQGLVTDTQYF
- | - | TRBJ2-1 | TRBV27 | TGTGCCAGCAGCGGCGCAGAGCGGTTGTGGAATGAGCAGTTCTTC | CASSGAERLWNEQFF
- | TRBD1 | TRBJ2-2 | TRBV2 | TGTGCCAGCAGCCGGGACAGGGAATTTCCCGGGGAGCTGTTTTTT | CASSRDREFPGELFF
- | - | TRBJ2-2 | TRBV7-7 | TGTGCTAGCAGCTTAGAGTCACCGCTAACGAACACCGGGGAGCTGTTTTTT | CASSLESPLTNTGELFF
- | TRBD2 | TRBJ2-7 | TRBV7-9 | TGTGCCAGCAGCTCCCGGGGGGAGACCTCCTACGAGCAGTACTTC | CASSSRGETSYEQYF
- | - | TRBJ1-1 | TRBV7-6 | TGTGCCAGCAGCTTAGCGGGGCTGAACACTGAAGCTTTCTTT | CASSLAGLNTEAFF
- | TRBD1 | TRBJ1-4 | TRBV6-5 | TGTGCCAGCAGCTGGACAGGGAATGAAAAACTGTTTTTT | CASSWTGNEKLFF
- | TRBD1 | TRBJ2-7 | TRBV28 | TGTGCCAGCAGAATCTCCGGGACAGGGCGATACGAGCAGTACTTC | CASRISGTGRYEQYF
- | TRBD1 | TRBJ1-5 | TRBV28 | TGTGCCAGCAGCCCATTGGACAGGGAGAGCAATCAGCCCCAGCATTTT | CASSPLDRESNQPQHF
- | TRBD1 | TRBJ2-3 | TRBV30 | TGTGCCTGGAGTAGACAGGGGACGCAGTATTTT | CAWSRQGTQYF
- | - | TRBJ1-5 | TRBV5-1 | TGCGCCAGCAGCTTGACGGGGGGCGGCAATCAGCCCCAGCATTTT | CASSLTGGGNQPQHF
few | - | TRBJ1-1 | TRBV2 | TGTGCCAGCAGTGAACAGGGAGGAACTGAAGCTTTCTTT | CASSEQGGTEAFF
- | - | TRBJ1-6 | TRBV6-1 | TGTGCCAGCAGTGAAGCGCGGGTGTTCGGGGGGAAGGATTCACCCCTCCACTTT | CASSEARVFGGKDSPLHF
- | TRBD1 | TRBJ1-1 | TRBV11-2 | TGTGCCAGCAGCTTGCAGGGGGAGAACACTGAAGCTTTCTTT | CASSLQGENTEAFF
- | - | TRBJ2-7 | TRBV7-9 | TGTGCCAGCAGCTACGACAGGAACTACGAGCAGTACTTC | CASSYDRNYEQYF
- | TRBD2 | TRBJ2-7 | TRBV28 | TGTGCCAGCAGTCCATGGACTAGCGGGAGGGCAACCGAGCAGTACTTC | CASSPWTSGRATEQYF
- | - | TRBJ1-5 | TRBV5-6 | TGTGCCAGCAGCCTGGGGGGAGGTCAGCCCCAGCATTTT | CASSLGGGQPQHF
- | TRBD2 | TRBJ2-1 | TRBV4-2 | TGTGCCAGCAGCCAAGAAGGGACTAGCGGGCTCAATGAGCAGTTCTTC | CASSQEGTSGLNEQFF
- | TRBD1 | TRBJ1-2 | TRBV19 | TGTGCCAGTAGCTTGACAGGGAACTATGGCTACACCTTC | CASSLTGNYGYTF
- | - | TRBJ2-7 | TRBV28 | TGTGCCGCGGAGGGGAACTACGAGCAGTACTTC | CAAEGNYEQYF
- | - | TRBJ2-1 | TRBV4-1 | TGCGCCAGCAGCCAAGTAGGAGATTCCAATGAGCAGTTCTTC | CASSQVGDSNEQFF
- | TRBD2 | TRBJ2-7 | TRBV4-1 | TGCGCCAGCAGCCAGACTAGCGGGAGGCTTTCTTACTACGAGCAGTACTTC | CASSQTSGRLSYYEQYF
- | - | TRBJ1-5 | TRBV10-1 | TGCGCCAGCAGTGAGGGGAAGGGAGAGGGCCCCAATCAGCCCCAGCATTTT | CASSEGKGEGPNQPQHF
- | TRBD1 | TRBJ2-7 | TRBV5-1 | TGCGCCAGCAGCTCGAGGACAGGGCAAGACGAGCAGTACTTC | CASSSRTGQDEQYF
- | TRBD2 | TRBJ2-1 | TRBV7-2 | TGTGCCAGCAGCCGACCTAGCGGTTACCCCAATGAGCAGTTCTTC | CASSRPSGYPNEQFF
- | - | TRBJ2-7 | TRBV27 | TGTGCCAGCAGTTTATCCGCAGGCCTCTACGAGCAGTACTTC | CASSLSAGLYEQYF
- | TRBD1 | TRBJ1-3 | TRBV4-1 | TGCGCCAGCAGCCATGGACAGGCTGAGGATAACTCTGGAAACACCATATATTTT | CASSHGQAEDNSGNTIYF
- | TRBD2 | TRBJ2-3 | TRBV4-1 | TGCGCCAGCAGCCAAGCAGTAGCGGGGGTGGCGAATACGCAGTATTTT | CASSQAVAGVANTQYF
- | - | TRBJ1-1 | TRBV29-1 | TGCAGCGTTGAAGGGGGGGGGTCTCGCTCTGAAGCTTTCTTT | CSVEGGGSRSEAFF
- | - | TRBJ2-7 | TRBV10-3 | TGTGCCATCAGTGACGTCAGGGACGAGCAGTACTTC | CAISDVRDEQYF
- | - | TRBJ2-1 | TRBV4-2 | TGTGCCAGCAGTCAAGGCGACCCGATGGGGCAGGGTGGGGATGAGCAGTTCTTC | CASSQGDPMGQGGDEQFF
- | - | TRBJ2-3 | TRBV5-1 | TGCGCCAGCAGCCCCAGGGGCCTCGCAGATACGCAGTATTTT | CASSPRGLADTQYF
- | TRBD1 | TRBJ1-1 | TRBV7-9 | TGTGCCAGCAGCCGGGGACAGGGGATGAACACTGAAGCTTTCTTT | CASSRGQGMNTEAFF
- | - | TRBJ1-4 | TRBV5-4 | TGTGCCAGCAGCCCGAAGGTGGGACTGAATGAAAAACTGTTTTTT | CASSPKVGLNEKLFF
- | - | TRBJ2-1 | TRBV27 | TGTGCCAGCAGTCCCCAGGGGCTACTAGTGCCCTACAATGAGCAGTTCTTC | CASSPQGLLVPYNEQFF
- | TRBD1 | TRBJ1-1 | TRBV30 | TGTGCTGTGAGGGGGCAGTGGACTGAAGCTTTCTTT | CAVRGQWTEAFF
- | TRBD2 | TRBJ2-1 | TRBV4-1 | TGCGCCAGCAGCCAAGGAACTGTCCGGGGGGGCCGGGGTGAGCAGTTCTTC | CASSQGTVRGGRGEQFF
- | TRBD2 | TRBJ2-7 | TRBV18 | TGTGCCAGCTCACCGAACGGGAGGGCCATCAGTTACGAGCAGTACTTC | CASSPNGRAISYEQYF